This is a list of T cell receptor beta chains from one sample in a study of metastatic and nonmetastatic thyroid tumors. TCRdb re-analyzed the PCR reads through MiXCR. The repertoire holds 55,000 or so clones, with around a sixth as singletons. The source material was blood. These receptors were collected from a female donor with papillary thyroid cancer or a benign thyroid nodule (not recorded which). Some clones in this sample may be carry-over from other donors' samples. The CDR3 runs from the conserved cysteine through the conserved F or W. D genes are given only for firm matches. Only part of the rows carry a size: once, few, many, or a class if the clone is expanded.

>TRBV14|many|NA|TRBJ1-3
TGTGCCAGCAGTCAGGCAGCGGGAAACACCATATATTTT
CASSQAAGNTIYF
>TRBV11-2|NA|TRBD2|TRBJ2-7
TGTGCCAGCAGCTATAACCCCGGGGGGGGTTACGTCGAGCAGTACTTC
CASSYNPGGGYVEQYF
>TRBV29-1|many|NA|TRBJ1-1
TGCAGCGTTGACCAGGTGAACACTGAAGCTTTCTTT
CSVDQVNTEAFF
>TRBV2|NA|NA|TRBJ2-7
TGTGCCAGACTATCGGTCGTCACCTACGAGCAGTACTTC
CARLSVVTYEQYF
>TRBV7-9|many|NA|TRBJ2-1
TGTGCCAGCAGCTTGGGCGCGATGAATGAGCAGTTCTTC
CASSLGAMNEQFF
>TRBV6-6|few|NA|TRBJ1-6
TGTGCCAGCAGTTACTCGGGGAGCTCCTATAATTCACCCCTCCACTTT
CASSYSGSSYNSPLHF
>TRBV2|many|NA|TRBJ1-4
TGTGCCAGCAGTAGCACATCTGCGGCGAAACTGTTTTTT
CASSSTSAAKLFF
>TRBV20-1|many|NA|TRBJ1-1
TGCAGTGTGGGGAGGGGTCGGTTGGCTTTCTTT
CSVGRGRLAFF
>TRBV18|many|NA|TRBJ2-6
TGTGCCAGCTCACCAATTGGACAGTTCTCGGGGGCCAACGTCCTGACTTTC
CASSPIGQFSGANVLTF
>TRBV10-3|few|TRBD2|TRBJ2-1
TGTGCAATAAGTGGGGGGGGATCGGGTGAGCAGTTCTTC
CAISGGGSGEQFF
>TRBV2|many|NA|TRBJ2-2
TGTGCCAGCAGTCGTGGCGGGTCCGGGGGGCTGTTTTTT
CASSRGGSGGLFF
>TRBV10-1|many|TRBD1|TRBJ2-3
TGCGCCAGCACCCCCCGGGACAGGGGTAGCGGGCCCACAGATACGCAGTATTTT
CASTPRDRGSGPTDTQYF
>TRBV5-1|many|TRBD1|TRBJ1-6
TGCGCCAGCAGCTTGGAGGGGACAGGGGGTTCTAATTCACCCCTCCACTTT
CASSLEGTGGSNSPLHF
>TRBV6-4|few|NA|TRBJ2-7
TGTGCCAGCACCCCTATTCAGGGTTCCTCCTACGAGCAGTACTTC
CASTPIQGSSYEQYF
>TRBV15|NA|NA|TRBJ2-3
TGTGCCACCAGCAGGAGGACAGACGGAGATACGCAGTATTTT
CATSRRTDGDTQYF
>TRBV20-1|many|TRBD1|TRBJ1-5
TGCAGTGCTAGACCCAGGGGGGGGGCGCCGAATCAGCCCCAGCATTTT
CSARPRGGAPNQPQHF
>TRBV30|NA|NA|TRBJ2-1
TGTGCCTGGAGTGATACAGGGAACAATGAGCAGTTCTTC
CAWSDTGNNEQFF
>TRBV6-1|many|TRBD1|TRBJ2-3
TGTGCCAGCAGCCGGACAGGGGCCGGCACAGATACGCAGTATTTT
CASSRTGAGTDTQYF
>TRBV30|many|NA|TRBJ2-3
TGTGCCTGGACCACAGGGTTGGGGACAGATACGCAGTATTTT
CAWTTGLGTDTQYF
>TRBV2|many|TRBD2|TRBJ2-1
TGTGCCAGCGGCGGGAGCTCCTACAATGAGCAGTTCTTC
CASGGSSYNEQFF
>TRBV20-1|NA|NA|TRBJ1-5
TGCAGTGCTAGGCGTTGGTCAAATAGCAATCAGCCCCAGCATTTT
CSARRWSNSNQPQHF
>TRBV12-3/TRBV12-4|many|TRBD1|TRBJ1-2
TGTGCCAGCAGTCGGGACAGGGGTTGGTTGAACTTCGGCTACACCTTC
CASSRDRGWLNFGYTF
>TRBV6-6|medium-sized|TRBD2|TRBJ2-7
TGTGCCAGCAGTTACACAAAGGGGAGGGGCGAGCAGTACTTC
CASSYTKGRGEQYF
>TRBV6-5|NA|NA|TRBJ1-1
TGTGCCAGCATTTTTGATGTCGGATATCTTAACACTGAATCTTTCTTT
CASIFDVGYLNTESFF
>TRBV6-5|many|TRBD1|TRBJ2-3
TGTGCCAGCAGTTCCCCCCGACAGGGCCTTTTCACAGATACGCAGTATTTT
CASSSPRQGLFTDTQYF
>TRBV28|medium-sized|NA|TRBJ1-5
TGTGCCAGCAGTTCCCAGGGGCAGCCCCAGCATTTT
CASSSQGQPQHF
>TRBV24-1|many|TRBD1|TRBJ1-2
TGTGCCACTAAACAGGGGGGTGAAGATGGCTACACCTTC
CATKQGGEDGYTF
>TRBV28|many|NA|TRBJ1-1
TGTGCCAGCAGTTTTTCTACCAGACGGAACACTGAAGCTTTCTTT
CASSFSTRRNTEAFF
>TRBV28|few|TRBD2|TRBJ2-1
TGTGCCAGCAGCCAGCGGGGAGGACAAAGTAGTGAGCAGTTCTTC
CASSQRGGQSSEQFF
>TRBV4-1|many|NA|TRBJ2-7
TGCGCCAGCAGCCAGAGACAGATTGAGGGTTACGAGCAGTACTTC
CASSQRQIEGYEQYF
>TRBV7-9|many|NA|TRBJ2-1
TGTGCCAGCAGCTTAGCGCTTACCCGCTCTTTGCAGTTCTTC
CASSLALTRSLQFF
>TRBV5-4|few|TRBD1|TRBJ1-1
TGTGCCAGCAGACCACAGGGGGACACTGAAGCTTTCTTT
CASRPQGDTEAFF
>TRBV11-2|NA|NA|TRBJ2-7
TGTGCCAGCAGGACTATTGGGGCCTACGAGCAGTACTTC
CASRTIGAYEQYF
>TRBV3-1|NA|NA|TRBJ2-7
TGTGCCAGCAGCCCCCGGAGGGGCAGGGGAGATGAGCAGTACTTC
CASSPRRGRGDEQYF
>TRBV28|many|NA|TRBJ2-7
TGTGCCAGCAGTTTAGGGGCCTCCCCACTTACCTACGAGCAGTACTTC
CASSLGASPLTYEQYF
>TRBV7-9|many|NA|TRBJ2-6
TGTGCCAGCAGCTTGGTAGTTCGAATTAGCTCTGGGGCCAACGTCCTGACTTTC
CASSLVVRISSGANVLTF
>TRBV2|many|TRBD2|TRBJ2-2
TGTGCCAGCAGTGAAGCGCTTAAGGGACTAGCGGGAGGGGGGAACGGGGAGCTGTTTTTT
CASSEALKGLAGGGNGELFF
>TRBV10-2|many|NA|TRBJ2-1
TGCGCCAGCAGAGCGGCGGACATAAACAATGAGCAGTTCTTC
CASRAADINNEQFF
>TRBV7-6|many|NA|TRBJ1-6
TGTGCCAGCAGCTTAGGGCAGACTAATTCACCCCTCCACTTT
CASSLGQTNSPLHF
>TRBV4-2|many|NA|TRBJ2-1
TGTGCCAGCAGCCAAGATACCGGATACAATGAGCAGTTCTTC
CASSQDTGYNEQFF
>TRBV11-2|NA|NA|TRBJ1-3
TGTGCCAGCACCGGGACTTCCGAGGGAAACACCATATATTTT
CASTGTSEGNTIYF
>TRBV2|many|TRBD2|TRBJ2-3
TGTGCCAGCAGTACCCTGGGCGGGAGCTCAAGCACAGATACGCAGTATTTT
CASSTLGGSSSTDTQYF
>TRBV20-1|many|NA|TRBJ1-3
TGCAGTGCTACCCCGCCGGGACGGGCTACCGACACCATATATTTT
CSATPPGRATDTIYF
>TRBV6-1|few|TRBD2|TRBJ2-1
TGTGCCAGCAGTGACAGTAGCGGGGGGGCTTACAATGAGCAGTTCTTC
CASSDSSGGAYNEQFF
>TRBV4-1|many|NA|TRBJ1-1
TGCGCCAGCAGCCAAGAAGTCCTCCTGGGAACTGAAGCTTTCTTT
CASSQEVLLGTEAFF
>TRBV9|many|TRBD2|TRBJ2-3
TGTGCCAGCACCAAAACTAGCGGCATGACAGATACGCAGTATTTT
CASTKTSGMTDTQYF